Sequencing of this T cell receptor (beta chain) was carried out in a study of post-analysis software for immune sequencing data. Study observations and caveats: Multiple sclerosis patients had significantly lower normalized Chao1 diversity than controls. The F measure placed samples prepared in the same batch into strongly shared clusters.

Unique molecular identifiers were present in the TCR beta cDNA libraries. A population of roughly 0.85 to 11 million T cells gave rise to 450,000 to 500,000 cDNA molecules. TCRdb reprocessed the PCR reads with MiXCR, giving one entry per CDR3 protein. The sample lists 750,000 to 950,000 distinct CDR3 sequences; roughly 58% were seen once. Worth noting for this clonotype: Its antigen remains unidentified.

Sequenced: blood. The source is a girl aged 5 to 17 with multiple sclerosis.

The CDR3 DNA reads TGTGCCAGCAGTGAAAGTGACTATGGCTACACCTTC. This gives the protein CASSESDYGYTF. The J gene is TRBJ1-2, the V gene TRBV2, with D unresolved. Germline CDR1 and CDR2: SNHLY and FYNNEI. Deletions cut 2 bases from V and 3 bases from J, with 4 bases between. The CDR3 covers 12 residues.